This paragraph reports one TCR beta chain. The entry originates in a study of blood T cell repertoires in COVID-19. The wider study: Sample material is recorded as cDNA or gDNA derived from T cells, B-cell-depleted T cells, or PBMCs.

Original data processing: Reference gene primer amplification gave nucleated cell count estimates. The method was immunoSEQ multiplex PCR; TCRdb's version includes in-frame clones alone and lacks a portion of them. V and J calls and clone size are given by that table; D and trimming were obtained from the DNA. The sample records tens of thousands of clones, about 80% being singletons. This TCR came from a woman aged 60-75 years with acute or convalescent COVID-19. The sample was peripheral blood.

The CDR3 DNA is TGTGCCAGCAGCTTAGAGGAGTGGGGGCAGGGGGCCTCTGAAGCTTTCTTT. This codes for CASSLEEWGQGASEAFF. The chain couples TRBV7-6 to TRBJ1-1, with 8 positions matching TRBD1. This CDR3 contains 17 residues. Trimming removed 1 base from V and 6 bases from J; junction bases left unmatched: 13. Germline CDR1 is SGHVS and CDR2 is FNYEAQ. The full variable domain, its missing parts supplied by reference TRBV7-6 and TRBJ1-1, is GAGVSQSPRYKVTKRGQDVALRCDPISGHVSLYWYRQALGQGPEFLTYFNYEAQQDKSGLPNDRFSAERPEGSISTLTIQRTEQRDSAMYRCASSLEEWGQGASEAFFGQGTRLTVV.